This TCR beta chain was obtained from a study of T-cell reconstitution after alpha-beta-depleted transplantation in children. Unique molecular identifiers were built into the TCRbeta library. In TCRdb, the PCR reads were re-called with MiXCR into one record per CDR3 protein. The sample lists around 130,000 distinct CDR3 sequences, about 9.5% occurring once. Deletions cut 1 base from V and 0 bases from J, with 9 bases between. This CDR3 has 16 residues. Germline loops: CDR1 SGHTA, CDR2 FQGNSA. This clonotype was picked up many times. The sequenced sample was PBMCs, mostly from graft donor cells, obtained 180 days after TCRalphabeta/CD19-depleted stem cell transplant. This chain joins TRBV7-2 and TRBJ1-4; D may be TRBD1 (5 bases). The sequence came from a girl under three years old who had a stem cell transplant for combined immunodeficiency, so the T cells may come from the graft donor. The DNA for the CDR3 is TGTGCCAGCAGCTTAGGACAGACCTCAACTAATGAAAAACTGTTTTTT. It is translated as CASSLGQTSTNEKLFF.